The clone carrying this TCR beta chain was picked up a small number of times. Method: immunoSEQ multiplex PCR; TCRdb's copy keeps in-frame clones and lacks some. Here the sample spans 500 to 750 clones, 20% to 25% being singletons. The source of the sample is a study of sequential checkpoint blockade in melanoma. In the study overall: Randomization was 1:1 between first-line nivolumab→ipilimumab and ipilimumab→nivolumab. Maintenance nivolumab came after either treatment sequence.

With V trimmed by 6 bases and J by 6 bases, 10 bases remained unmatched. Germline V lookup: CDR1 MGHDK, CDR2 SYGVNS. This CDR3 has 16 residues. Described treatment: randomized to nivolumab then ipilimumab (arm A) or the reverse (arm B). The chain joins TRBV25-1 to TRBJ2-1, with 11 bases lining up with TRBD2. This receptor was obtained from a human donor with melanoma. The specimen comprised tumor tissue (inferred from file names), sampled from a patient given nivolumab and ipilimumab in sequence. The CDR3 loop reads CASSPGLAVGTNEQFF. As DNA, the CDR3 is TGTGCCAGCAGCCCGGGACTAGCGGTTGGGACCAATGAGCAGTTCTTC.